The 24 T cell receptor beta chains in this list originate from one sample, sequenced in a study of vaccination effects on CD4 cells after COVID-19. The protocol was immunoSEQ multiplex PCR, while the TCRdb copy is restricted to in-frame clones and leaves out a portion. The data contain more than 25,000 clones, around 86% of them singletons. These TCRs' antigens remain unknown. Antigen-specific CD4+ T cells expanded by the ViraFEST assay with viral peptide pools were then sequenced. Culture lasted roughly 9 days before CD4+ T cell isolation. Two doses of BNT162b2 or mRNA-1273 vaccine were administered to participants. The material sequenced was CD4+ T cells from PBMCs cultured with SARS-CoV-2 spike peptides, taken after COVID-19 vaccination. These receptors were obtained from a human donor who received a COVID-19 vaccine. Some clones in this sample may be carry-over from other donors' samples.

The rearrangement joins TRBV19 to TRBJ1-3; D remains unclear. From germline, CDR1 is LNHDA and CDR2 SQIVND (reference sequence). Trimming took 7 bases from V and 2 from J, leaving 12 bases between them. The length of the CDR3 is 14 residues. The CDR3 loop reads CASTSEGTGNTIYF. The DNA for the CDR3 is TGTGCCAGTACCTCTGAGGGTACTGGAAACACCATATATTTT.

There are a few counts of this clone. The chain's CDR3 is CSVRRGNTGELFF. In nucleotides, the CDR3 is TGCAGCGTTCGCAGGGGGAACACCGGGGAGCTGTTTTTT. This chain joins TRBV29-1 and TRBJ2-2, with D perhaps matching TRBD1 (6 bases). With 5 bases removed from V and 1 base from J, the gap between germline ends came to 8 bases. The CDR3 has 13 residues. Germline CDR1 SQVTM, CDR2 ANQGSEA.

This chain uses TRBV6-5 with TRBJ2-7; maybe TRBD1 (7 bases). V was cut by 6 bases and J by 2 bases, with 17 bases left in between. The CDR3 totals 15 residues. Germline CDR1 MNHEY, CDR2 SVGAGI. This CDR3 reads CASRRGRDRPYEQYV. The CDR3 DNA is TGTGCCAGCAGACGGGGGCGGGACAGACCCTACGAGCAGTACGTC.

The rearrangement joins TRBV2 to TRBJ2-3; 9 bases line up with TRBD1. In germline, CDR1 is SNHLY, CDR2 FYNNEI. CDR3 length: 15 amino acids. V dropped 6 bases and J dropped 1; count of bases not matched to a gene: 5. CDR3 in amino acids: CASRPTGGGTDTQYF. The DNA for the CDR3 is TGTGCCAGCAGACCGACAGGGGGAGGCACAGATACGCAGTATTTT.

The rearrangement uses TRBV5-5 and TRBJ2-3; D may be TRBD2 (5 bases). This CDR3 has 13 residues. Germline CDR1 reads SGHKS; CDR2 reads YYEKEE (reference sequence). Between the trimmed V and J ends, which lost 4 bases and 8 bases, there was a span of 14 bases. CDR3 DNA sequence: TGTGCCAGCAGCACCGACGGGGTGGCTACGCAGTATTTT. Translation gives CASSTDGVATQYF.

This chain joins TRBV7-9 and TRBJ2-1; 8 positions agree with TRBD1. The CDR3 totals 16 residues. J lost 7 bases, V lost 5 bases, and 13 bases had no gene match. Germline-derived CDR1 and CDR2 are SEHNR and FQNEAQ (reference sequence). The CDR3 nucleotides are TGTGCCAGCAGCGACTACACGGACAGGGCCTGGAATGAGCAGTTCTTC. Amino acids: CASSDYTDRAWNEQFF.

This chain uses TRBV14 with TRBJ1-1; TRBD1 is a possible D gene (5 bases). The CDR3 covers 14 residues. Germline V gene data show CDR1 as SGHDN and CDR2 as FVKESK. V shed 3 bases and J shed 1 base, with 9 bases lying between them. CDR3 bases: TGTGCCAGCAGCCAGCGGGGCGGGAACACTGAAGCTTTCTTT. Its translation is CASSQRGGNTEAFF.

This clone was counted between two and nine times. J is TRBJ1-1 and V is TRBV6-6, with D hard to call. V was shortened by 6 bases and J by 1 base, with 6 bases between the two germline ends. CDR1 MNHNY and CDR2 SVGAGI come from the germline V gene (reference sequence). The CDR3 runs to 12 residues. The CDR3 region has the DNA TGTGCCAGCAGCTTAGCGAACACTGAAGCTTTCTTT. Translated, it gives CASSLANTEAFF.

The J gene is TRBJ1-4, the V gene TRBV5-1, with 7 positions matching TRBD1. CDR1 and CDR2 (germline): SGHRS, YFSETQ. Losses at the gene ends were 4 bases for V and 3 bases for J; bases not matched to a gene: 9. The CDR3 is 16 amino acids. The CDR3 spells CASSLNGDRPNEKLFF. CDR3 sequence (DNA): TGCGCCAGCAGCCTCAATGGGGACAGACCTAATGAAAAACTGTTTTTT.

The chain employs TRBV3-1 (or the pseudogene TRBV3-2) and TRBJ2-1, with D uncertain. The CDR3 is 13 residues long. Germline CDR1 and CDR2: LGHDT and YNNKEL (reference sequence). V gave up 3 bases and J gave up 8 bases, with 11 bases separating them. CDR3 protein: CASSHLEADEQFF. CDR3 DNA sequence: TGTGCCAGCAGCCACCTCGAGGCGGATGAGCAGTTCTTC.

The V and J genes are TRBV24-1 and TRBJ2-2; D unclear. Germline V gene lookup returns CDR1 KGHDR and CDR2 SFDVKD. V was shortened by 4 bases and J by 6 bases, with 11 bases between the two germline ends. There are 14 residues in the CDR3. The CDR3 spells CATSDWFEAGELFF. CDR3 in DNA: TGTGCCACCAGTGACTGGTTCGAGGCCGGGGAGCTGTTTTTT.

CDR3 DNA sequence: TGTGCCAGCAGCCGCCGGGACAGGGGCAACGATGAGCAGTTCTTC. This gives the protein CASSRRDRGNDEQFF. The V gene is TRBV5-8, the J gene TRBJ2-1; TRBD1 aligns across 10 bases. Germline assignment: CDR1 SGHTS and CDR2 YDEGEE. After removal of 4 bases from V and 8 bases from J, the junction contained 9 bases not matched to a gene. CDR3 length equals 15 residues.

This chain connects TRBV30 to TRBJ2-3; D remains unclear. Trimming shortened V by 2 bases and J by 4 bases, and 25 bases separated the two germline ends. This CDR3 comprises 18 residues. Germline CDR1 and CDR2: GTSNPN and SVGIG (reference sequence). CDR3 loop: CAWSLKGQRSRPPDTQYF. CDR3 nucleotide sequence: TGTGCCTGGAGTCTAAAAGGGCAGCGATCAAGGCCCCCAGATACGCAGTATTTT.

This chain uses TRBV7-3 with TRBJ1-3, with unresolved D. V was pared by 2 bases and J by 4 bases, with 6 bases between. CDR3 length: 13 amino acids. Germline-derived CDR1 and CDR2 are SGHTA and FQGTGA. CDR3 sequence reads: CASSLDPGNTIYF. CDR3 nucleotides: TGTGCCAGCAGCTTAGACCCGGGAAACACCATATATTTT. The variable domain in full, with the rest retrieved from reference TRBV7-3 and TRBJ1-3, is GAGVSQTPSNKVTEKGKYVELRCDPISGHTALYWYRQSLGQGPEFLIYFQGTGAADDSGLPNDRFFAVRPEGSVSTLKIQRTERGDSAVYLCASSLDPGNTIYFGEGSWLTVV.

CDR3 loop: CATRPGTGINQPQHF. DNA for the CDR3: TGTGCCACCCGTCCCGGGACAGGGATCAATCAGCCCCAGCATTTT. The chain uses TRBV24-1 and TRBJ1-5; 9 bases line up with TRBD1. The CDR3 covers 15 residues. CDR1 KGHDR and CDR2 SFDVKD come from the germline V gene. J lost 3 bases, V lost 9 bases, and 8 bases had no gene match.

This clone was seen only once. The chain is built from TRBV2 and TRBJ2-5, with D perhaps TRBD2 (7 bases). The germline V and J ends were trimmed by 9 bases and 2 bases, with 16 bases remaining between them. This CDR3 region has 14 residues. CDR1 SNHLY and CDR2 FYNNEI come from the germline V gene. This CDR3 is CASGRAGTQETQYF. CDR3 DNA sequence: TGTGCCAGTGGACGAGCGGGGACACAAGAGACCCAGTACTTC.

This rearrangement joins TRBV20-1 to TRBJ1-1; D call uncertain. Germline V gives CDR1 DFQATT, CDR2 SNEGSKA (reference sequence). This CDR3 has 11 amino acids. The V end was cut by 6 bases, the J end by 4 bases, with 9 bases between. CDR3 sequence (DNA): TGCAGTGCCACATGGGGCACTGAAGCTTTCTTT. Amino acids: CSATWGTEAFF.

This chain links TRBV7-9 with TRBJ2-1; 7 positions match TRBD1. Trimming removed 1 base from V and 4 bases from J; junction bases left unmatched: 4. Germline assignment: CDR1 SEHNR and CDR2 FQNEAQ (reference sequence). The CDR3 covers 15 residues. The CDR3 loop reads CASSLEGATYNEQFF. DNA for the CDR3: TGTGCCAGCAGCTTAGAGGGGGCCACTTACAATGAGCAGTTCTTC.

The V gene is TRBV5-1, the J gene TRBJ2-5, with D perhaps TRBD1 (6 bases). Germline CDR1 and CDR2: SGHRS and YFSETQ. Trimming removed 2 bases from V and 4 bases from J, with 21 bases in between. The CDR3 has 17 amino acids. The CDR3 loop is CASSLGQSSRVLETQYF. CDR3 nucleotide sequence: TGCGCCAGCAGCTTAGGACAGTCTAGTCGCGTATTAGAGACCCAGTACTTC.

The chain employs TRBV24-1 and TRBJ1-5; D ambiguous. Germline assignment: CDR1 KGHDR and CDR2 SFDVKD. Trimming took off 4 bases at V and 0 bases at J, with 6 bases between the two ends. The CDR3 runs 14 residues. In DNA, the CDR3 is TGTGCCACCAGTGACAGATTTAGCAATCAGCCCCAGCATTTT. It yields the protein CATSDRFSNQPQHF.

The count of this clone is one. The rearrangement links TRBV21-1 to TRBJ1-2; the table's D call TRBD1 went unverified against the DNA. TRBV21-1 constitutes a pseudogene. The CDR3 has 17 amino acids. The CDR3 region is CASSDGDRDGGNYGYTF. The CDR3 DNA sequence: TGTGCCAGCAGCGACGGGGACAGGGATGGTGGTAACTATGGCTACACCTTC.

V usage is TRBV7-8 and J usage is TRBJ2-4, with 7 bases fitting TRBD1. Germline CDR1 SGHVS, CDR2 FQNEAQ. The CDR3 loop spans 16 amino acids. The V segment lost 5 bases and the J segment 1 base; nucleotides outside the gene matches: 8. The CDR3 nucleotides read TGTGCCAGCAGCCCAAGACAGGGTAATGCCAAAAACATTCAGTACTTC. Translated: CASSPRQGNAKNIQYF. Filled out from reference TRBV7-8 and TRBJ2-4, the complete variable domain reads GAGVSQSPRYKVAKRGQDVALRCDPISGHVSLFWYQQALGQGPEFLTYFQNEAQLDKSGLPSDRFFAERPEGSVSTLKIQRTQQEDSAVYLCASSPRQGNAKNIQYFGAGTRLSVL.

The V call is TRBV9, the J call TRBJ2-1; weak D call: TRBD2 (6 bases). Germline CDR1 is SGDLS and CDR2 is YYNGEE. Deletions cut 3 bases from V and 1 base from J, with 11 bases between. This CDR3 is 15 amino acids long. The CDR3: CASSGIGGSYNEQFF. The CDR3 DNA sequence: TGTGCCAGCAGCGGGATCGGGGGTTCCTACAATGAGCAGTTCTTC.

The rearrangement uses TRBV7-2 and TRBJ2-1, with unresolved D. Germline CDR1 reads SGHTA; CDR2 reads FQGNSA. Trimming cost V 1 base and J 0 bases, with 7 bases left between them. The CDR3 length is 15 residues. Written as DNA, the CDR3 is TGTGCCAGCAGCTTAGGCCTGAGCTCCTACAATGAGCAGTTCTTC. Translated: CASSLGLSSYNEQFF. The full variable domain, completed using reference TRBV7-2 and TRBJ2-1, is GAGVSQSPSNKVTEKGKDVELRCDPISGHTALYWYRQSLGQGLEFLIYFQGNSAPDKSGLPSDRFSAERTGGSVSTLTIQRTQQEDSAVYLCASSLGLSSYNEQFFGPGTRLTVL.